Each of the 10 T cell receptor beta chains below was sequenced from the same sample in a study of blood T cell repertoires in COVID-19. Data came from immunoSEQ multiplex PCR; TCRdb stores just in-frame clones and leaves some out. Of some 78,000 clones listed, almost 90% are singletons. Sequencing used peripheral blood. These receptors were obtained from a woman aged 80 or over with active or convalescent COVID-19.

The chain uses TRBV23-1 and TRBJ1-5, with D perhaps matching TRBD1 (5 bases). TRBV23-1 is placed among ORFs of uncertain function. V lost 8 bases to trimming and J lost 4 bases, with 18 bases between them. This CDR3 comprises 15 residues. The chain's CDR3 is CASLSKRQKNQPQHF. The CDR3 nucleotides are TGCGCCAGCTTAAGCAAAAGACAGAAAAATCAGCCCCAGCATTTT.

The CDR3 reads CASSATGVSGANVLTF. In DNA, the CDR3 is TGTGCCAGCAGTGCGACAGGGGTAAGCGGGGCCAACGTCCTGACTTTC. This sequence joins TRBV2 and TRBJ2-6, with 8 nucleotides matching TRBD1. Germline CDR1 SNHLY, CDR2 FYNNEI. The CDR3 has 16 amino acids. V trimming: 4 bases; J trimming: 4 bases; junction bases outside the gene matches: 6.

The gene calls are TRBV30 and TRBJ2-1; 11 bases map to TRBD2. CDR3 length: 18 amino acids. J lost 2 bases, V lost 1 base, and 10 bases had no gene match. Germline lookup yields CDR1 GTSNPN and CDR2 SVGIG (reference sequence). The CDR3 loop reads CAWSGRSSGGGAYNEQFF. The CDR3 bases are TGTGCCTGGAGTGGGCGGAGTAGCGGGGGGGGAGCCTACAATGAGCAGTTCTTC.

V and J are TRBV19 and TRBJ1-2, with a tentative D call TRBD1 (5 bases). The germline gives CDR1 LNHDA, CDR2 SQIVND (reference sequence). The CDR3 loop spans 15 amino acids. V was cut by 1 base and J by 4 bases, with 13 bases left in between. DNA for the CDR3: TGTGCCAGTAGTATAGCAACGTGGGGCCTCTATGGCTACACCTTC. Protein product: CASSIATWGLYGYTF.

This rearrangement joins TRBV28 to TRBJ1-2; TRBD1 is a possible D gene (6 bases). CDR3 length equals 16 residues. The V end was cut by 10 bases, the J end by 3 bases, with 24 bases between. Germline loops: CDR1 MDHEN, CDR2 SYDVKM. The CDR3: CATYVGPQGTYYGYTF. In nucleotides, the CDR3 is TGTGCCACCTATGTAGGACCTCAGGGGACCTACTATGGCTACACCTTC.

The rearrangement joins TRBV28 to TRBJ1-1; no clear D. Looked up from germline, CDR1 is MDHEN and CDR2 is SYDVKM. The CDR3 runs 11 residues. The ends were cut back, 5 bases at V and 10 bases at J, with 11 bases in the middle. This CDR3 reads CASSRELRAFF. The CDR3 coding sequence is TGTGCCAGCAGTCGGGAACTGCGAGCTTTCTTT.

V usage is TRBV5-6 and J usage is TRBJ2-2, with D possibly TRBD1 on 6 matching bases. The germline gives CDR1 SGHDT, CDR2 YYEEEE. Trimming stripped 6 bases from V and 6 bases from J, with 18 bases between. There are 15 residues in the CDR3. The CDR3 region has the DNA TGTGCCAGCATCTCCGCATCAGGGGCTGCCGGGGAGCTGTTTTTT. Protein: CASISASGAAGELFF.

This clone was counted once. V is TRBV20-1 and J is TRBJ2-5; tentatively, D is TRBD1 (6 bases). The CDR3 runs 13 residues. Trimming stripped 3 bases from V and 5 bases from J, with 13 bases between. The V gene's germline CDR1 is DFQATT and CDR2 SNEGSKA (reference sequence). CDR3 residues: CSASADRTETQYF. CDR3 nucleotides: TGCAGTGCTAGTGCCGACAGGACGGAGACCCAGTACTTC.

CDR3 amino acids: CATSEDSGQHRSYEQYF. In nucleotides, the CDR3 is TGTGCCACCAGTGAGGACTCGGGACAGCACCGCTCCTACGAGCAGTACTTC. The chain couples TRBV24-1 to TRBJ2-7, with 7 bases identical to TRBD1. This CDR3 is 17 amino acids long. The ends lost 4 bases at V and 0 bases at J; junction bases unmatched: 11. Looked up from germline, CDR1 is KGHDR and CDR2 is SFDVKD.

This clone was seen a single time. V gene TRBV5-4 combines with J gene TRBJ2-7; the match to TRBD2 covers 14 bases. The J segment lost 4 bases and the V segment lost 2 bases, leaving 14 bases of the junction unmatched. This CDR3 spans 19 amino acids. The germline gives CDR1 SGHNT, CDR2 YYREEE (reference sequence). The CDR3 DNA sequence: TGTGCCAGCAGCTTAGGATTTGGGGGACTAGCGGGAGCAGCGTACGAGCAGTACTTC. This translates into CASSLGFGGLAGAAYEQYF.